Each of the 21 T cell receptor beta chains below was sequenced from the same sample in a study of T cells in Graves' hyperthyroidism and ophthalmopathy. The TCR beta CDR3 regions underwent amplification using RNA transcripts as the source. A first-round RT-PCR of the TCR CDR3 used the HTBI primer set. TCRdb ran MiXCR on the multiplex PCR reads and lists one entry per CDR3 protein. The sample has around 480,000 distinct CDR3 sequences, 14% seen once. Sequenced: blood. The source is a woman younger than 30 with Graves' hyperthyroidism.

The chain couples TRBV6-1 to TRBJ2-1; no firm D call. This CDR3 has 12 residues. V was pared by 5 bases and J by 8 bases, with 10 bases between. Germline assignment: CDR1 MNHNS and CDR2 SASEGT. This CDR3 reads CASSLARDEQFF. CDR3 DNA: TGTGCCAGCAGTCTGGCCCGGGATGAGCAGTTCTTC.

This clonotype has at least ten counts. The chain joins TRBV6-1 to TRBJ1-1; unclear D gene. This CDR3 region has 15 residues. Germline loops: CDR1 MNHNS, CDR2 SASEGT. V was shortened by 6 bases and J by 1 base, with 15 bases between the two germline ends. The CDR3, as DNA: TGTGCCAGCAGCCCGGACCGTCTCTCGAACACTGAAGCTTTCTTT. It codes for CASSPDRLSNTEAFF.

This clonotype came up a few times. Here the CDR3 reads CASSLTGPNTGELFF. CDR3 bases: TGTGCCAGCAGTTTAACAGGACCGAACACCGGGGAGCTGTTTTTT. V is TRBV12-3 or TRBV12-4 and J is TRBJ2-2; perhaps TRBD1 as D (5 bases). This CDR3 has 15 residues. Trimming cost V 2 bases and J 0 bases, with 7 bases left between them.

This clonotype was detected many times. The chain has TRBV12-3 or TRBV12-4 and TRBJ1-2; D gene ambiguous. V was pared by 4 bases and J by 4 bases, with 10 bases between. The CDR3 totals 13 residues. The CDR3 spells CASSSPNPYGYTF. The CDR3 coding sequence is TGTGCCAGCAGTTCCCCTAATCCCTATGGCTACACCTTC.

This clonotype was found many times. This rearrangement joins TRBV5-5 to TRBJ2-4, with TRBD1 as a possible D gene (5 bases). V shed 3 bases and J shed 6 bases, with 13 bases lying between them. This CDR3 has 14 amino acids. Per germline, CDR1 SGHKS and CDR2 YYEKEE (reference sequence). The CDR3: CASSYRILINIQYF. Here the CDR3 DNA reads TGTGCCAGCAGCTACAGGATCTTGATAAACATTCAGTACTTC.

This clonotype occurred a few times. The chain is built from TRBV3-1 and TRBJ2-7; D gene unclear. CDR1 and CDR2 from the germline V gene are LGHDT and YNNKEL (reference sequence). V was cut by 0 bases and J by 2 bases, with 14 bases left in between. The CDR3 is 16 residues long. CDR3 protein: CASSQDLGYQAYEQYF. DNA of the CDR3: TGTGCCAGCAGCCAAGATCTCGGCTATCAAGCCTACGAGCAGTACTTC.

The V call is TRBV20-1, the J call TRBJ1-2; D perhaps matches TRBD1 (6 bases). The CDR3 covers 14 residues. Trimming took off 6 bases at V and 6 bases at J, with 20 bases between the two ends. Germline V gene data show CDR1 as DFQATT and CDR2 as SNEGSKA (reference sequence). In DNA, the CDR3 is TGCAGTGCGGAACCTAGGGGGAATTGGGATGGCTACACCTTC. It specifies CSAEPRGNWDGYTF.

The sample holds many counts of this clonotype. The chain links TRBV3-1 to TRBJ2-7, with D unclear. This CDR3 has 13 residues. In germline, CDR1 is LGHDT, CDR2 YNNKEL (reference sequence). V was trimmed by 4 bases and J by 2 bases, leaving 9 bases between them. The CDR3 loop is CASSLDVAYEQYF. The CDR3 DNA reads as TGTGCCAGCAGCCTGGACGTAGCCTACGAGCAGTACTTC.

In this sample, this clonotype turned up many times. V usage is TRBV6-2 or TRBV6-3 and J usage is TRBJ1-1; D is undetermined. This CDR3 has 15 amino acids. Germline assignment: CDR1 MNHEY and CDR2 SVGEGT. V gave up 2 bases and J gave up 0 bases, with 10 bases separating them. This CDR3 reads CASSYPLLLNTEAFF. DNA for the CDR3: TGTGCCAGCAGTTACCCCCTCCTATTGAACACTGAAGCTTTCTTT.

This clonotype was counted many times. J is TRBJ1-2 and V is TRBV7-2; D unresolved. Germline loops: CDR1 SGHTA, CDR2 FQGNSA. V was cut by 2 bases and J by 7 bases, with 8 bases left in between. This CDR3 has 12 residues. CDR3 region: CASSLLVGGYTF. The CDR3 nucleotides read TGTGCCAGCAGCTTATTGGTGGGTGGCTACACCTTC.

There are many counts of this clonotype. The chain links TRBV11-2 to TRBJ2-2, with 7 bases matching TRBD2. Germline values: CDR1 SGHAT, CDR2 FQNNGV. The CDR3 has 15 amino acids. V lost 1 base, J lost 3 bases, and 2 bases stayed unmatched. CDR3 nucleotide sequence: TGTGCCAGCAGCTTAGGGGGGGGAGACACCGGGGAGCTGTTTTTT. It codes for CASSLGGGDTGELFF.

At least ten counts were recorded for this clonotype. CDR3 region: CARIYGSIDQPQHF. In nucleotides, the CDR3 is TGTGCCAGGATATACGGGTCGATCGATCAGCCCCAGCATTTT. This chain joins TRBV5-4 and TRBJ1-5, with D hard to call. From germline, CDR1 is SGHNT and CDR2 YYREEE (reference sequence). The CDR3 runs to 14 residues. Trimming stripped 8 bases from V and 5 bases from J, with 17 bases between.

This clonotype showed up many times. V gene TRBV10-3 combines with J gene TRBJ1-5; no firm D call. The CDR3 extends over 13 amino acids. V was trimmed by 1 base and J by 9 bases, leaving 10 bases between them. The germline V gene encodes CDR1 ENHRY and CDR2 SYGVKD. The CDR3 sequence: CAISEYGPRPQHF. For the CDR3, the DNA is TGTGCCATCAGTGAGTACGGGCCCCGGCCCCAGCATTTT.

The chain combines TRBV12-3 or TRBV12-4 with TRBJ2-1, with TRBD2 matching 12 bases. V was clipped by 5 bases and J by 9 bases; unmatched bases: 8. This CDR3 contains 15 residues. The CDR3 nucleotides read TGTGCCAGCAGTCCTCTAGCGGGAGGGCCCCCTGAGCAGTTCTTC. It codes for CASSPLAGGPPEQFF.

This clonotype was counted only a few times. The chain couples TRBV4-2 to TRBJ1-1, with D hard to call. Germline V gene sequence: CDR1 LGHNA, CDR2 YNFKEQ. The ends were cut back, 1 base at V and 4 bases at J, with 16 bases in the middle. This CDR3 has 16 amino acids. The CDR3: CASSQGQSKRVTEAFF. The CDR3 DNA reads as TGTGCCAGCAGCCAAGGACAATCCAAGCGCGTCACTGAAGCTTTCTTT.

This clonotype was counted ten times or more. V gene TRBV7-3 combines with J gene TRBJ2-3; D possibly corresponds to TRBD1 (6 bases). Germline lookup yields CDR1 SGHTA and CDR2 FQGTGA. With 0 bases removed from V and 0 bases from J, the gap between germline ends came to 7 bases. This CDR3 is 15 amino acids long. CDR3 amino acids: CASSLTGGSTDTQYF. CDR3 nucleotide sequence: TGTGCCAGCAGCTTAACAGGGGGAAGCACAGATACGCAGTATTTT. The full variable domain, its missing parts supplied by reference TRBV7-3 and TRBJ2-3, is GAGVSQTPSNKVTEKGKYVELRCDPISGHTALYWYRQSLGQGPEFLIYFQGTGAADDSGLPNDRFFAVRPEGSVSTLKIQRTERGDSAVYLCASSLTGGSTDTQYFGPGTRLTVL.

This clonotype was seen ten or more times. The chain joins TRBV12-3 or TRBV12-4 to TRBJ1-1, with D possibly matching TRBD1 (6 bases). Trimming shortened V by 8 bases and J by 4 bases, and 14 bases separated the two germline ends. The CDR3 spans 13 residues. The CDR3 nucleotides are TGTGCCAGCGTCAGGGGTGGTATCACTGAAGCTTTCTTT. This translates into CASVRGGITEAFF.

This clonotype has a count of ten or more. The chain uses TRBV12-3 or TRBV12-4 and TRBJ2-7, with 7 positions matching TRBD1. The CDR3 is made up of 15 amino acids. V lost 5 bases and J lost 5; bases outside the gene matches: 12. The CDR3 reads CASSHRDRVSDEQYF. Here the CDR3 DNA reads TGTGCCAGCAGTCACCGGGACAGAGTTTCGGACGAGCAGTACTTC.

This clonotype has a handful of counts. A much bigger clone sits one base away, suggesting this may be a read error. The rearrangement links TRBV20-1 to TRBJ1-2; 11 bases are a match to TRBD1. The CDR3 is 15 residues long. Germline V CDR1 and CDR2: DFQATT, SNEGSKA (reference sequence). V lost 1 base, J lost 6 bases, and 7 bases stayed unmatched. Written as DNA, the CDR3 is TGCAGTGCTAGAGCGGGACAGGGGGTTAGAAATGGCTACACCTTC. Translating gives CSARAGQGVRNGYTF.

This clonotype has a count of ten or more. CDR3 sequence: CASKPPGVRGTIYF. The CDR3 coding sequence is TGTGCCAGCAAACCACCGGGGGTTCGTGGCACCATATATTTT. V usage is TRBV12-3 or TRBV12-4 and J usage is TRBJ1-3; TRBD1 might be the D (5 bases). This CDR3 contains 14 residues. The V end lost 7 bases, the J end lost 9 bases, and 19 bases lay between the germline ends.

This clonotype has more than one count but fewer than ten. The CDR3, as DNA: TGTGCCAGCAGCTACAGGGTTGGTAATCAGCCCCAGCATTTT. It translates to CASSYRVGNQPQHF. The chain has TRBV13 and TRBJ1-5; possibly TRBD1 for D (6 bases). The germline V and J ends were trimmed by 4 bases and 4 bases, with 11 bases remaining between them. CDR1 PRHDT and CDR2 FYEKMQ come from the germline V gene (reference sequence). The CDR3 is made up of 14 amino acids.